These 26 T cell receptor beta chains share one sample of origin, sequenced in a study of T-cell reconstitution after alpha-beta-depleted transplantation in children (dated by TCRdb to between 2015 and 2016). Library preparation was by PCR. The instrument was an Illumina HiSeq 2500. TCR libraries were prepared with molecular barcoding, using unique molecular identifiers to normalize TCRbeta repertoire quantification. Starting from the raw public reads, TCRdb applied fastp trimming at Q25, assembled clones with MiXCR and retained in-frame beta chains. A single entry per CDR3 protein holds the most common genes and DNA from its merged rows. The sample table contains approximately 91,000 distinct CDR3 sequences; only one count was recorded for roughly 8.4% of them. Together, the top ten hold approximately 6.6% of the sample. The specimen comprised PBMCs from the stem cell graft donor, sampled from the stem cell graft. These receptors were taken from a human donor who donated a stem cell graft to a child with congenital amegakaryocytic thrombocytopenia.

This clonotype was detected many times. V and J are TRBV28 and TRBJ2-3, with TRBD1 identical over 12 bases. CDR1 and CDR2 from the germline V gene are MDHEN and SYDVKM. The CDR3 is 16 residues long. Trimming removed 6 bases from V and 5 bases from J; junction bases left unmatched: 9. The DNA of the CDR3 is TGTGCCAGCAGACCATGGGGGACAGGGGGCGGAGATACGCAGTATTTT. It is translated as CASRPWGTGGGDTQYF.

This clonotype has a handful of counts. The germline gene is not matched at one end of the junction; a read error may be the cause. The CDR3 coding sequence is TGTGCCAGCTCGCCAAGAATCCCCGGGACAGGGGGCTCCCACGAGCAGTACTTC. This translates into CASSPRIPGTGGSHEQYF. The genes are TRBV18 and TRBJ2-7, with 12 bases identical to TRBD1. This CDR3 region has 18 residues. Germline V CDR1 and CDR2: KGHSH, LQKENI.

The chain employs TRBV9 and TRBJ2-2; 9 nucleotides agree with TRBD1. V was clipped by 4 bases and J by 6 bases; unmatched bases: 7. The CDR3 covers 15 residues. Germline CDR1 reads SGDLS; CDR2 reads YYNGEE. CDR3 bases: TGTGCCAGCAGCCCAAGGACAGGGGTAGCCGGGGAGCTGTTTTTT. Residues: CASSPRTGVAGELFF.

In this sample, this clonotype turned up many times. The genes are TRBV5-1 and TRBJ2-5; 7 nucleotides match TRBD2. V was clipped by 1 base and J by 5 bases; unmatched bases: 8. The CDR3 sequence is 15 residues long. Germline V gene sequence: CDR1 SGHRS, CDR2 YFSETQ. CDR3 amino acids: CASSLLAGVGETQYF. The CDR3 bases are TGCGCCAGCAGCTTGCTGGCGGGGGTTGGGGAGACCCAGTACTTC. Together with reference TRBV5-1 and TRBJ2-5, the CDR3 gives the full variable domain: KAGVTQTPRYLIKTRGQQVTLSCSPISGHRSVSWYQQTPGQGLQFLFEYFSETQRNKGNFPGRFSGRQFSNSRSEMNVSTLELGDSALYLCASSLLAGVGETQYFGPGTRLLVL.

Ten or more counts support this clonotype. The CDR3, as DNA: TGTGCCAGCAGTGAAAAAGGTCCAGCCAAAAACATTCAGTACTTC. Its translation is CASSEKGPAKNIQYF. V and J are TRBV2 and TRBJ2-4; D gene ambiguous. The CDR3 length is 15 residues. V lost 2 bases and J lost 0, with 8 bases in between. CDR1 is SNHLY, CDR2 FYNNEI, per germline.

This clonotype was counted ten times or more. The gene calls are TRBV5-1 and TRBJ1-2; the D gene is possibly TRBD1 (6 bases). The CDR3 consists of 15 residues. Trimming took off 0 bases at V and 7 bases at J, with 16 bases between the two ends. Germline CDR1 SGHRS, CDR2 YFSETQ. As DNA, the CDR3 is TGCGCCAGCAGCTTGGACATGGCCGGGACATCTGGCTACACCTTC. Its translation: CASSLDMAGTSGYTF.

This clonotype was picked up many times. V is TRBV4-2 and J is TRBJ2-1, with 12 bases fitting TRBD2. The CDR3 is made up of 17 amino acids. V gave up 2 bases and J gave up 7 bases; unmatched junction bases: 9. The germline CDR1 and CDR2 sequences are LGHNA and YNFKEQ. CDR3 region: CASSQLVGLAGLNEQFF. For the CDR3, the DNA is TGTGCCAGCAGCCAACTAGTAGGACTAGCGGGATTAAATGAGCAGTTCTTC.

The table lists this clonotype with many counts. The chain employs TRBV5-1 and TRBJ2-3, with TRBD1 as a possible D gene (5 bases). The length of the CDR3 is 14 residues. The germline V gene has CDR1 SGHRS and CDR2 YFSETQ. Between the trimmed V and J ends, which lost 0 bases and 5 bases, there was a span of 10 bases. The CDR3 sequence: CASSLDQGRDTQYF. In DNA form, the CDR3 reads TGCGCCAGCAGCTTGGATCAGGGAAGAGATACGCAGTATTTT.

The J gene is TRBJ1-1, the V gene TRBV5-5; D uncertain. Germline CDR1 reads SGHKS; CDR2 reads YYEKEE (reference sequence). V shed 4 bases and J shed 4 bases, with 17 bases lying between them. CDR3 length: 15 residues. In nucleotides, the CDR3 is TGTGCCAGCAGCCCTCCCTGGACTCCGGGCACTGAAGCTTTCTTT. This encodes CASSPPWTPGTEAFF.

There are many counts of this clonotype. This chain links TRBV5-1 with TRBJ2-5; 9 bases match TRBD1. The germline V gene encodes CDR1 SGHRS and CDR2 YFSETQ. V trimming: 4 bases; J trimming: 3 bases; junction bases outside the gene matches: 7. The CDR3 is 15 residues long. CDR3: CASSPGQGKEETQYF. DNA for the CDR3: TGCGCCAGCAGCCCCGGACAGGGGAAGGAAGAGACCCAGTACTTC.

This clonotype appeared many times. This chain connects TRBV20-1 to TRBJ1-1, with 8 bases that match TRBD1. V shed 6 bases and J 0 bases; nucleotides not matched to a gene: 12. In germline, CDR1 is DFQATT, CDR2 SNEGSKA (reference sequence). The CDR3 consists of 16 residues. CDR3 sequence reads: CSATKAGGGMNTEAFF. The CDR3 region has the DNA TGCAGTGCCACAAAAGCAGGGGGCGGAATGAACACTGAAGCTTTCTTT.

This clonotype was recorded at least ten times. This chain connects TRBV28 to TRBJ2-7; no clear D gene. V was pared by 1 base and J by 4 bases, with 8 bases between. This CDR3 has 13 amino acids. Germline V gene data show CDR1 as MDHEN and CDR2 as SYDVKM. The DNA of the CDR3 is TGTGCCAGCAGTTTATTAAGGAGTTACGAGCAGTACTTC. Encoded protein: CASSLLRSYEQYF.

As for this clonotype: Just one base apart from a much larger clone, this may be a read error. The chain recombines TRBV5-8 with TRBJ1-3; D unresolved. This CDR3 spans 15 amino acids. The germline V gene encodes CDR1 SGHTS and CDR2 YDEGEE. CDR3 residues: CASCLDRSSGNTIYF. CDR3 in DNA: TGTGCCAGCTGCTTGGACCGTAGCTCTGGAAACACCATATATTTT.

This clonotype occurred many times. The gene calls are TRBV5-1 and TRBJ2-1; no reliable D call. V was trimmed by 0 bases and J by 3 bases, leaving 1 base between them. The CDR3 is 12 residues long. Germline loops: CDR1 SGHRS, CDR2 YFSETQ. CDR3 bases: TGCGCCAGCAGCTTGGACTACAATGAGCAGTTCTTC. It yields the protein CASSLDYNEQFF.

CDR3 sequence reads: CASSDLWGLDEETQYF. CDR3 DNA: TGTGCCAGCAGTGACTTATGGGGGTTGGATGAAGAGACCCAGTACTTC. The genes are TRBV2 and TRBJ2-5; D is tentatively TRBD1 or TRBD2 (5 bases each). Germline CDR1 is SNHLY and CDR2 is FYNNEI. The CDR3 runs 16 residues. Trimming stripped 3 bases from V and 3 bases from J, with 17 bases between.

This sequence joins TRBV24-1 and TRBJ1-5, with a weak D call TRBD1 (6 bases). The CDR3 is 14 amino acids. CDR1 is KGHDR, CDR2 SFDVKD, per germline. The germline V and J ends were trimmed by 4 bases and 7 bases, with 13 bases remaining between them. The DNA of the CDR3 is TGTGCCACCAGTGACCCGGACAGAGAGCAGCCCCAGCATTTT. Translating it yields CATSDPDREQPQHF.

At least ten counts were recorded for this clonotype. The CDR3 protein is CASSFTGPYEKLFF. The CDR3 nucleotides are TGTGCCAGCAGCTTTACCGGGCCTTACGAAAAACTGTTTTTT. The rearrangement uses TRBV11-1 and TRBJ1-4; no clear D gene. Deletions cut 3 bases from V and 8 bases from J, with 13 bases between. CDR1 is SGHAT, CDR2 FQDESV, per germline (reference sequence). CDR3 size: 14 residues.

Comment on this clonotype: Its ends do not fully match the called genes, so a read error is possible. The chain combines TRBV5-5 with TRBJ2-7, with D tentatively TRBD1 or TRBD2 (6 bases each). This CDR3 comprises 14 residues. CDR1 and CDR2 from the germline V gene are SGHKS and YYEKEE (reference sequence). Written as DNA, the CDR3 is TGTGCCAGCACCTTGCTGGGGGCGCGGGGCGAGCAGTACTTC. Amino acid sequence: CASTLLGARGEQYF. Using reference TRBV5-5 and TRBJ2-7 for the parts outside the CDR3, the full variable domain is DAGVTQSPTHLIKTRGQQVTLRCSPISGHKSVSWYQQVLGQGPQFIFQYYEKEERGRGNFPDRFSARQFPNYSSELNVNALLLGDSALYLCASTLLGARGEQYFGPGTRLTVT.

There are a few counts of this clonotype. The gene calls are TRBV6-2 or TRBV6-3 and TRBJ2-4; maybe TRBD2 (5 bases). V was cut by 1 base and J by 4 bases, with 17 bases left in between. Germline V lookup: CDR1 MNHEY, CDR2 SVGEGT. The CDR3 has 17 residues. CDR3 in amino acids: CASSYYFLGGLKNIQYF. The CDR3 DNA reads as TGTGCCAGCAGTTACTACTTCTTGGGCGGGCTAAAAAACATTCAGTACTTC.

This clonotype was observed many times. The genes are TRBV21-1 and TRBJ1-4. TRBV21-1 represents a pseudogene. The CDR3 is 16 residues long. This CDR3 is CASSKARAPSNEKLFF. As DNA, the CDR3 is TGTGCCAGCAGCAAAGCGCGGGCCCCATCTAATGAAAAACTGTTTTTT.

This clonotype was seen at least ten times. V gene TRBV20-1 combines with J gene TRBJ2-2; TRBD2 might be the D (5 bases). The germline CDR1 and CDR2 sequences are DFQATT and SNEGSKA (reference sequence). CDR3 length: 15 amino acids. V lost 0 bases, J lost 1 base, and 9 bases lay in between. The DNA for the CDR3 is TGCAGTGCTAGAGATGGGAGTTTGAACACCGGGGAGCTGTTTTTT. Translation: CSARDGSLNTGELFF.

Concerning this clonotype itself: A clone one base away is much larger, so this may be a read error. The genes are TRBV29-1 and TRBJ2-4; TRBD2 is a possible D gene (5 bases). In germline, CDR1 is SQVTM, CDR2 ANQGSEA. V lost 4 bases, J lost 12 bases, and 13 bases lay in between. This CDR3 has 11 amino acids. DNA for the CDR3: TGCAGCGTTGCCGAGGGCATCAGTCAGTACTTC. This gives the protein CSVAEGISQYF.

This rearrangement joins TRBV29-1 to TRBJ2-5; possible D gene TRBD2, 6 bases. The ends were cut back, 4 bases at V and 6 bases at J, with 15 bases in the middle. The CDR3 sequence is 13 residues long. CDR1 is SQVTM and CDR2 is ANQGSEA in the germline V gene. This CDR3 is CSVVVGGSKTQYF. The CDR3 DNA is TGCAGCGTTGTAGTGGGGGGATCAAAGACCCAGTACTTC.

This clonotype appeared once. The V call is TRBV5-6, the J call TRBJ1-2, with no clear D. In germline, CDR1 is SGHDT, CDR2 YYEEEE. With 6 bases removed from V and 8 bases from J, the gap between germline ends came to 17 bases. CDR3 length equals 13 residues. In DNA, the CDR3 is TGTGCCAGCACCCCATGGTCCTCGCGGGGCTACACCTTC. It codes for CASTPWSSRGYTF. The full variable domain, completed using reference TRBV5-6 and TRBJ1-2, is DAGVTQSPTHLIKTRGQQVTLRCSPKSGHDTVSWYQQALGQGPQFIFQYYEEEERQRGNFPDRFSGHQFPNYSSELNVNALLLGDSALYLCASTPWSSRGYTFGSGTRLTVV.

This clonotype has ten or more counts. CDR3 sequence (DNA): TGTGCCAGCAGTTTGGCTAGTACCCATAATTCACCCCTCCACTTT. Its translation: CASSLASTHNSPLHF. The chain combines TRBV28 with TRBJ1-6; no clear D gene. Germline CDR1 reads MDHEN; CDR2 reads SYDVKM. This CDR3 contains 15 residues. V was shortened by 3 bases and J by 5 bases, with 11 bases between the two germline ends.

In its sample, this clonotype was seen many times. Here the CDR3 reads CASSEAGTSNTDTQYF. Here the CDR3 DNA reads TGTGCCAGCAGTGAAGCGGGGACTAGTAACACAGATACGCAGTATTTT. The V and J genes are TRBV2 and TRBJ2-3; TRBD2 matches at 8 bases. This CDR3 has 16 amino acids. Germline-derived CDR1 and CDR2 are SNHLY and FYNNEI. The junction had 4 bases not matched to a gene; V was cut back by 0 bases and J by 2 bases.